The 26 T cell receptor beta chains below come from one sample, sequenced in a study of identifying expanded T cells in peripheral blood. Only in-frame clones appear in the TCRdb table, and some are missing; sequencing was by immunoSEQ multiplex PCR. Found here are 75,000 to 95,000 clones, roughly 90% of them singletons; the top ten hold 7.3%. The sample was blood. Every receptor here comes from a person aged 18-70 years in good health.

The rearrangement uses TRBV5-6 and TRBJ1-1; possible D gene TRBD1, 6 bases. The V gene's germline CDR1 is SGHDT and CDR2 YYEEEE. V was pared by 4 bases and J by 0 bases, with 10 bases between. The CDR3 totals 14 residues. Written as DNA, the CDR3 is TGTGCCAGCAGCCCAGGGACACTGAACACTGAAGCTTTCTTT. Amino acids: CASSPGTLNTEAFF. Complete variable domain (other parts from reference TRBV5-6 and TRBJ1-1): DAGVTQSPTHLIKTRGQQVTLRCSPKSGHDTVSWYQQALGQGPQFIFQYYEEEERQRGNFPDRFSGHQFPNYSSELNVNALLLGDSALYLCASSPGTLNTEAFFGQGTRLTVV.

J is TRBJ2-7 and V is TRBV18; 7 bases match TRBD2. The CDR3 contains 15 residues. CDR1 is KGHSH, CDR2 LQKENI, per germline. J gave up 0 bases and V 3 bases, and 5 bases lay outside the gene matches. The CDR3 sequence is CASSPPSGNSYEQYF. The CDR3 nucleotides are TGTGCCAGCTCACCCCCAAGCGGGAACTCCTACGAGCAGTACTTC.

In its sample, this clone was seen once. J is TRBJ2-2 and V is TRBV5-1; D is possibly TRBD1 (6 bases). CDR1 is SGHRS, CDR2 YFSETQ, per germline. This CDR3 comprises 15 residues. V lost 1 base and J lost 6, with 13 bases in between. CDR3 DNA: TGCGCCAGCAGCTTGTTGGCTAGGACAGCCGGGGAGCTGTTTTTT. This codes for CASSLLARTAGELFF. The entire variable domain, with the rest obtained from reference TRBV5-1 and TRBJ2-2, is as follows: KAGVTQTPRYLIKTRGQQVTLSCSPISGHRSVSWYQQTPGQGLQFLFEYFSETQRNKGNFPGRFSGRQFSNSRSEMNVSTLELGDSALYLCASSLLARTAGELFFGEGSRLTVL.

The rearrangement joins TRBV27 to TRBJ2-1; no reliable D call. Germline V gene data show CDR1 as MNHEY and CDR2 as SMNVEV (reference sequence). Trimming pared 5 bases from V and 0 bases from J, leaving 8 bases between. This CDR3 comprises 14 residues. The CDR3 loop reads CASSLDPSYNEQFF. CDR3 coding DNA: TGTGCCAGCAGTCTAGACCCCTCCTACAATGAGCAGTTCTTC.

The CDR3 DNA reads as TGTGCCGGCGGGGCGGGCGTCGGTGAAAAACTGTTTTTT. Translating gives CAGGAGVGEKLFF. This chain joins TRBV28 and TRBJ1-4, with a possible D match to TRBD1 (5 bases). Per germline, CDR1 MDHEN and CDR2 SYDVKM. V gave up 11 bases and J gave up 7 bases, with 17 bases separating them. CDR3 size: 13 residues.

The chain recombines TRBV19 with TRBJ1-5, with 7 bases fitting TRBD1. Per germline, CDR1 LNHDA and CDR2 SQIVND (reference sequence). CDR3 size: 17 residues. The V and J ends lost 5 bases and 1 base, in that order; junction bases with no gene match: 11. The CDR3 region is CASSPQGTVPSNQPQHF. The CDR3 DNA sequence: TGTGCCAGTAGTCCACAAGGGACAGTTCCCAGCAATCAGCCCCAGCATTTT.

This sequence joins TRBV6-6 and TRBJ1-2; the match to TRBD1 covers 10 bases. The CDR3 contains 15 residues. The germline V gene encodes CDR1 MNHNY and CDR2 SVGAGI (reference sequence). The V segment lost 8 bases and the J segment 6 bases; nucleotides outside the gene matches: 12. The CDR3 here is CASARDRGFGDGYTF. CDR3 in DNA: TGTGCCAGCGCCCGGGACAGGGGTTTTGGCGATGGCTACACCTTC.

The gene calls are TRBV2 and TRBJ2-1; D gene ambiguous. The CDR3 is 13 residues long. The germline gives CDR1 SNHLY, CDR2 FYNNEI. Trimming pared 6 bases from V and 7 bases from J, leaving 13 bases between. The chain's CDR3 is CASSPQSGNEQFF. The CDR3 nucleotides are TGTGCCAGCAGCCCCCAGTCTGGGAATGAGCAGTTCTTC.

This chain joins TRBV11-2 and TRBJ2-7; 10 positions agree with TRBD1. This CDR3 comprises 15 residues. V lost 5 bases, J lost 12 bases, and 16 bases stayed unmatched. Germline V CDR1 and CDR2: SGHAT, FQNNGV. CDR3 residues: CASSAEGQGRLIGYF. CDR3 DNA sequence: TGTGCCAGCAGCGCGGAGGGACAGGGGAGGTTGATCGGGTACTTC.

The chain uses TRBV27 and TRBJ2-2; no definite D call. In germline, CDR1 is MNHEY, CDR2 SMNVEV (reference sequence). The CDR3 totals 14 residues. V dropped 2 bases and J dropped 2 bases, with 6 bases sitting between them. DNA for the CDR3: TGTGCCAGCAGTTTAGGGTCCAACACCGGGGAGCTGTTTTTT. Translation: CASSLGSNTGELFF.

V usage is TRBV7-2 and J usage is TRBJ2-1, with TRBD2 matching 12 bases. CDR3 size: 18 residues. The J segment lost 12 bases and the V segment lost 1 base, leaving 16 bases of the junction unmatched. Germline lookup yields CDR1 SGHTA and CDR2 FQGNSA. CDR3 residues: CASSLESLAGGLRERQFF. In DNA form, the CDR3 reads TGTGCCAGCAGCTTAGAGTCCCTAGCGGGAGGGCTGAGGGAGCGGCAGTTCTTC.

The chain recombines TRBV7-9 with TRBJ1-3, with unresolved D. Trimming removed 3 bases from V and 0 bases from J, with 3 bases in between. CDR3 size: 13 residues. Germline assignment: CDR1 SEHNR and CDR2 FQNEAQ (reference sequence). CDR3 in DNA: TGTGCCAGCAGCTTGAGCTCTGGAAACACCATATATTTT. The encoded protein is CASSLSSGNTIYF.

V gene TRBV7-9 combines with J gene TRBJ2-7; no reliable D call. The CDR3 runs to 12 residues. Between the trimmed V and J ends, which lost 5 bases and 5 bases, there was a span of 10 bases. The germline CDR1 and CDR2 sequences are SEHNR and FQNEAQ (reference sequence). The CDR3, as DNA: TGTGCCAGCAGCCGGACGTTCCACGAGCAGTACTTC. Encoded protein: CASSRTFHEQYF.

CDR3 bases: TGTGCCAGCAGCGGACGGACCAATCAGCCCCAGCATTTT. It is translated as CASSGRTNQPQHF. The chain has TRBV6-5 and TRBJ1-5; no firm D call. V was clipped by 6 bases and J by 3 bases, with 9 bases between them. CDR3 length: 13 residues. CDR1 and CDR2 (germline): MNHEY, SVGAGI.

The chain combines TRBV29-1 with TRBJ1-1, with D hard to call. Trimming left V 3 bases short and J 6 bases short, with 8 bases between. CDR1 SQVTM and CDR2 ANQGSEA come from the germline V gene. The CDR3 sequence is 11 residues long. The CDR3 spells CSVDSGAEAFF. The CDR3 nucleotides read TGCAGCGTTGACTCAGGTGCTGAAGCTTTCTTT.

The chain is built from TRBV2 and TRBJ1-2; 10 bases match TRBD1. The junction had 6 bases not matched to a gene; V was cut back by 7 bases and J by 4 bases. Germline-derived CDR1 and CDR2 are SNHLY and FYNNEI. The CDR3 spans 14 residues. The CDR3 DNA reads as TGTGCCAGCATCCCGGGACAGGGGACCTATGGCTACACCTTC. Its protein product is CASIPGQGTYGYTF.

This clone was observed a single time. The rearrangement uses TRBV7-9 and TRBJ2-5; 8 nucleotides match TRBD1. Germline V gene data show CDR1 as SEHNR and CDR2 as FQNEAQ (reference sequence). This CDR3 comprises 14 residues. J lost 4 bases, V lost 4 bases, and 5 bases had no gene match. CDR3 loop: CASSSQGVAETQYF. The CDR3, as DNA: TGTGCCAGCAGCTCACAGGGGGTGGCAGAGACCCAGTACTTC.

The gene calls are TRBV10-3 and TRBJ1-2, with 7 bases identical to TRBD1. Germline trimming cut 8 bases from V and 5 bases from J; bases unmatched to any gene: 8. CDR1 ENHRY and CDR2 SYGVKD come from the germline V gene. The CDR3 is made up of 13 amino acids. The chain's CDR3 is CAIGLGGGYGYTF. DNA for the CDR3: TGTGCCATCGGATTAGGGGGCGGGTATGGCTACACCTTC.

The chain has TRBV5-1 and TRBJ2-5; 9 bases match TRBD1. CDR1 SGHRS and CDR2 YFSETQ come from the germline V gene. This CDR3 is built from 15 residues. Trimming at V came to 1 base and at J to 4 bases, leaving 5 bases not matched to a gene. The CDR3 region is CASSLTGTGRETQYF. CDR3 nucleotide sequence: TGCGCCAGCAGCTTGACCGGGACAGGGAGAGAGACCCAGTACTTC.

The DNA of the CDR3 is TGTGCCAGCAGCTTGGGAGGGATGGGGGTTTGGGAGACCCAGTACTTC. Translation gives CASSLGGMGVWETQYF. This sequence joins TRBV5-4 and TRBJ2-5; TRBD1 or TRBD2 may be the D gene (5 bases each). The CDR3 is 16 residues long. In germline, CDR1 is SGHNT, CDR2 YYREEE (reference sequence). Trimming removed 0 bases from V and 5 bases from J, with 17 bases in between.

This chain joins TRBV18 and TRBJ2-3; D remains ambiguous. V lost 3 bases and J lost 5, with 6 bases in between. The CDR3 extends over 12 amino acids. CDR1 is KGHSH and CDR2 is LQKENI in the germline V gene. As DNA, the CDR3 is TGTGCCAGCTCACCTGCTAGAGATACGCAGTATTTT. Amino acid sequence: CASSPARDTQYF.

This rearrangement joins TRBV5-1 to TRBJ1-1; D is possibly TRBD1 (6 bases). The germline V gene has CDR1 SGHRS and CDR2 YFSETQ. The CDR3 covers 14 residues. Trimming took off 0 bases at V and 5 bases at J, with 11 bases between the two ends. The CDR3 is CASSLGGGSTEAFF. The CDR3 region has the DNA TGCGCCAGCAGCTTGGGTGGGGGCTCGACTGAAGCTTTCTTT.

This clone was observed once. The rearrangement uses TRBV19 and TRBJ2-5; D might be TRBD1 (6 bases). Trimming shortened V by 4 bases and J by 2 bases, and 14 bases separated the two germline ends. The CDR3 is 15 amino acids. CDR1 and CDR2 (germline): LNHDA, SQIVND (reference sequence). CDR3 nucleotide sequence: TGTGCCAGTAGTACCCCCTTTGGACAGCAAGAGACCCAGTACTTC. Translating gives CASSTPFGQQETQYF.

This chain links TRBV5-5 with TRBJ1-2; D unresolved. Trimming shortened V by 1 base and J by 0 bases, and 7 bases separated the two germline ends. The CDR3 loop spans 14 amino acids. The V gene's germline CDR1 is SGHKS and CDR2 YYEKEE (reference sequence). For the CDR3, the DNA is TGTGCCAGCAGCTTGTCGTCACCTAACTATGGCTACACCTTC. It codes for CASSLSSPNYGYTF.

The rearrangement joins TRBV5-1 to TRBJ2-7; TRBD2 matches 8 bases. This CDR3 has 15 amino acids. The germline CDR1 and CDR2 sequences are SGHRS and YFSETQ. The junction had 5 bases not matched to a gene; V was cut back by 2 bases and J by 1 base. This CDR3 reads CASSFGGGLSYEQYF. CDR3 DNA sequence: TGCGCCAGCAGCTTCGGCGGGGGGCTATCCTACGAGCAGTACTTC.

The chain's CDR3 is CASSFSGNEQFF. The CDR3 DNA follows: TGCGCCAGCAGCTTCTCGGGGAATGAGCAGTTCTTC. The V gene is TRBV5-1, the J gene TRBJ2-1; D is possibly TRBD2 (5 bases). CDR3 length: 12 amino acids. Germline assignment: CDR1 SGHRS and CDR2 YFSETQ. V was pared by 2 bases and J by 7 bases, with 7 bases between.